Below, 24 T cell receptor beta chains from the same sample are listed, as sequenced in a study of T cell repertoires in cytomegalovirus infection. Their antigen targets remain unknown. TCRdb analysed the reads with MiXCR anew, one entry per CDR3 protein. Found here are roughly 350,000 distinct CDR3 sequences, roughly 36% of them singletons; the top ten hold around an eighth. The sample consisted of cultured PBMCs, taken from culture after CMV antigen stimulation. The source is a human donor in good health (CMV status not recorded). Some clones in this sample may be carry-over from other donors' samples.

This clonotype was recorded many times. V and J are TRBV7-2 and TRBJ2-1, with TRBD2 identical over 9 bases. Trimming at V came to 5 bases and at J to 3 bases, leaving 8 bases not matched to a gene. CDR3 length: 16 amino acids. Germline assignment: CDR1 SGHTA and CDR2 FQGNSA. The CDR3 loop reads CASSTQGAGGYNEQFF. In nucleotides, the CDR3 is TGTGCCAGCAGCACTCAGGGAGCGGGAGGCTACAATGAGCAGTTCTTC.

The chain is built from TRBV5-5 and TRBJ2-5; D is ambiguous. The CDR3 is made up of 13 amino acids. V was cut by 2 bases and J by 4 bases, with 9 bases left in between. CDR1 is SGHKS, CDR2 YYEKEE, per germline (reference sequence). The CDR3 DNA sequence: TGTGCCAGCAGCTTCGCACATGGAGAGACCCAGTACTTC. Residues: CASSFAHGETQYF.

The chain has TRBV20-1 and TRBJ2-5; 7 bases align to TRBD2. The CDR3 contains 18 residues. V dropped 1 base and J dropped 0; count of bases not matched to a gene: 14. Germline loops: CDR1 DFQATT, CDR2 SNEGSKA (reference sequence). The CDR3, as DNA: TGCAGTGCTAGAGCTGGGAGGGTAGCGGAGTTGTACCAAGAGACCCAGTACTTC. Amino acids: CSARAGRVAELYQETQYF.

This chain connects TRBV28 to TRBJ1-1; 9 bases align to TRBD1. J gave up 5 bases and V 2 bases, and 3 bases lay outside the gene matches. Germline CDR1 MDHEN, CDR2 SYDVKM. The CDR3 is made up of 14 amino acids. The CDR3 sequence is CASSLGDRVTEAFF. In DNA, the CDR3 is TGTGCCAGCAGTTTAGGGGACAGGGTAACTGAAGCTTTCTTT.

This chain uses TRBV4-1 with TRBJ2-7, with TRBD2 matching over 7 bases. Germline V gene lookup returns CDR1 MGHRA and CDR2 YSYEKL. V lost 0 bases to trimming and J lost 7 bases; unmatched junction nucleotides: 3. CDR3 size: 13 residues. The CDR3 is CASSQEGGSEQYF. CDR3 DNA sequence: TGCGCCAGCAGCCAAGAGGGGGGGTCGGAGCAGTACTTC.

This clonotype was observed many times. The V gene is TRBV20-1, the J gene TRBJ2-3, with unresolved D. This CDR3 spans 17 amino acids. Germline assignment: CDR1 DFQATT and CDR2 SNEGSKA (reference sequence). V was cut by 1 base and J by 1 base, with 18 bases left in between. CDR3 residues: CSARGKKALPRTDTQYF. As DNA, the CDR3 is TGCAGTGCTAGAGGAAAAAAGGCTTTACCCCGCACAGATACGCAGTATTTT.

This chain connects TRBV12-3 or TRBV12-4 to TRBJ1-6; no firm D call. V lost 9 bases to trimming and J lost 5 bases, with 11 bases between them. CDR3 length: 13 residues. The CDR3 loop reads CASKPRNNSPLHF. CDR3 in DNA: TGTGCCAGTAAACCACGGAATAATTCACCCCTCCACTTT.

This clonotype has a handful of counts. The V gene is TRBV6-2 or TRBV6-3, the J gene TRBJ2-1; D uncertain. V gave up 10 bases and J gave up 8 bases, with 9 bases separating them. The CDR3 runs to 10 residues. Germline loops: CDR1 MNHEY, CDR2 SVGEGT. CDR3 DNA: TGTGCCACCACTCAGTATGAGCAGTTCTTC. This codes for CATTQYEQFF.

The chain combines TRBV7-3 with TRBJ1-2; 7 nucleotides align to TRBD1. The V gene end was trimmed by 3 bases and the J gene end by 3 bases; junction bases not matched to a gene: 13. Germline V gives CDR1 SGHTA, CDR2 FQGTGA. The CDR3 runs 17 residues. The CDR3 coding sequence is TGTGCCAGCAGCTTGGGGAGAGGGGGCGACGTACACTATGGCTACACCTTC. It encodes CASSLGRGGDVHYGYTF.

This clonotype was observed a handful of times. The rearrangement uses TRBV28 and TRBJ1-6, with D possibly being TRBD1 (5 bases). Germline V gene data show CDR1 as MDHEN and CDR2 as SYDVKM. The germline V and J ends were trimmed by 6 bases and 9 bases, with 15 bases remaining between them. The CDR3 is made up of 14 amino acids. CDR3 in DNA: TGTGCCAGCAGGTCCGGGACCCACATTTCACCCCTCCACTTT. Protein product: CASRSGTHISPLHF.

This clonotype showed up just a few times. V and J are TRBV28 and TRBJ2-5; D is possibly TRBD1 or TRBD2 (5 bases each). This CDR3 region has 17 residues. The germline V and J ends were trimmed by 6 bases and 4 bases, with 24 bases remaining between them. Germline V gene data show CDR1 as MDHEN and CDR2 as SYDVKM. CDR3 DNA: TGTGCCAGCAGAGTTTTAGGACCCGCCGGGGCCGGAGAGACCCAGTACTTC. This gives the protein CASRVLGPAGAGETQYF.

The V gene is TRBV12-3 or TRBV12-4, the J gene TRBJ1-3, with D tentatively TRBD1 (5 bases). Deletions cut 7 bases from V and 0 bases from J, with 22 bases between. The CDR3 is made up of 18 amino acids. CDR3 nucleotide sequence: TGTGCCAGCAACCCCGGGACTGACCGACGAGACTCTGGAAACACCATATATTTT. It encodes CASNPGTDRRDSGNTIYF.

The rearrangement uses TRBV11-2 and TRBJ1-2; TRBD1 aligns across 8 bases. This CDR3 spans 14 amino acids. J gave up 4 bases and V 4 bases, and 5 bases lay outside the gene matches. Germline assignment: CDR1 SGHAT and CDR2 FQNNGV. The CDR3 reads CASSSDRGSYGYTF. The DNA for the CDR3 is TGTGCCAGCAGCTCTGACAGGGGTAGCTATGGCTACACCTTC.

The V call is TRBV6-5, the J call TRBJ1-3; D is unclear. Germline-derived CDR1 and CDR2 are MNHEY and SVGAGI. With 6 bases removed from V and 0 bases from J, the gap between germline ends came to 12 bases. The CDR3 runs to 15 residues. CDR3 sequence: CASSPFLSSGNTIYF. The CDR3 nucleotides are TGTGCCAGCAGCCCCTTTCTCTCCTCTGGAAACACCATATATTTT.

This clonotype was detected once. The chain combines TRBV12-3 or TRBV12-4 with TRBJ2-2, with 8 bases fitting TRBD2. The V segment lost 6 bases and the J segment 3 bases; nucleotides outside the gene matches: 3. The CDR3 runs to 14 residues. CDR3 region: CASREREHTGELFF. The CDR3 bases are TGTGCCAGCAGGGAGCGGGAGCACACCGGGGAGCTGTTTTTT.

This chain connects TRBV6-1 to TRBJ2-1; TRBD2 matches 8 bases. The germline gives CDR1 MNHNS, CDR2 SASEGT. The CDR3 length is 16 residues. The ends lost 6 bases at V and 2 bases at J; junction bases unmatched: 9. The CDR3: CASRSPRREAYNEQFF. CDR3 DNA: TGTGCCAGCAGGTCCCCCCGGCGGGAGGCCTACAATGAGCAGTTCTTC.

Only a few counts were recorded for this clonotype. The genes are TRBV12-3 or TRBV12-4 and TRBJ2-5; 7 nucleotides match TRBD2. Germline trimming cut 3 bases from V and 2 bases from J; bases unmatched to any gene: 9. The CDR3 extends over 16 amino acids. CDR3 nucleotide sequence: TGTGCCAGCAGTTTCCAACAGACTAGCACGCAAGAGACCCAGTACTTC. Translation: CASSFQQTSTQETQYF.

There are a few counts of this clonotype. V usage is TRBV12-3 or TRBV12-4 and J usage is TRBJ2-1; D gene ambiguous. The V end was cut by 7 bases, the J end by 8 bases, with 15 bases between. The CDR3 is made up of 13 amino acids. The CDR3 DNA reads TGTGCCAGCACCGAATACCCATACGATGAGCAGTTCTTC. Protein: CASTEYPYDEQFF.

The chain uses TRBV11-2 and TRBJ2-7; D possibly corresponds to TRBD2 (5 bases). The CDR3 totals 13 residues. CDR1 and CDR2 from the germline V gene are SGHAT and FQNNGV. The V end was cut by 0 bases, the J end by 7 bases, with 10 bases between. CDR3 in amino acids: CASSLEGVGEQYV. The CDR3 bases are TGTGCCAGCAGCTTAGAGGGAGTTGGGGAGCAGTACGTC.

In this sample, this clonotype turned up many times. J is TRBJ2-7 and V is TRBV20-1; 9 bases are a match to TRBD1. The CDR3 length is 13 residues. CDR1 is DFQATT, CDR2 SNEGSKA, per germline (reference sequence). Losses at the gene ends were 6 bases for V and 1 base for J; bases not matched to a gene: 4. CDR3 sequence reads: CSAVGQGSYEQYF. The CDR3 coding sequence is TGCAGTGCCGTGGGACAGGGATCCTACGAGCAGTACTTC.

The gene calls are TRBV5-1 and TRBJ2-5; TRBD1 aligns across 8 bases. Germline V gene lookup returns CDR1 SGHRS and CDR2 YFSETQ. J was trimmed by 2 bases and V by 4 bases; bases with no gene match: 10. The CDR3 is 16 amino acids. The CDR3 nucleotides read TGCGCCAGCAGCAGAAACCCCAGGGGGCGTCAAGAGACCCAGTACTTC. Translated: CASSRNPRGRQETQYF.

V is TRBV19 and J is TRBJ1-3; no firm D call. The CDR3 spans 14 residues. The ends were cut back, 5 bases at V and 4 bases at J, with 12 bases in the middle. CDR1 LNHDA and CDR2 SQIVND come from the germline V gene (reference sequence). The DNA of the CDR3 is TGTGCCAGTAGTGCCCGAACTGCCGGAAACACCATATATTTT. Its translation is CASSARTAGNTIYF. The full variable domain, its missing parts supplied by reference TRBV19 and TRBJ1-3, is DGGITQSPKYLFRKEGQNVTLSCEQNLNHDAMYWYRQDPGQGLRLIYYSQIVNDFQKGDIAEGYSVSREKKESFPLTVTSAQKNPTAFYLCASSARTAGNTIYFGEGSWLTVV.

V usage is TRBV6-1 and J usage is TRBJ2-7, with 14 bases identical to TRBD2. With 6 bases clipped from V and 1 base from J, the junction kept 5 bases outside the gene matches. The CDR3 length is 16 residues. Germline V gene sequence: CDR1 MNHNS, CDR2 SASEGT. CDR3 protein: CASRGLAGDWSYEQYV. The CDR3 DNA reads as TGTGCCAGCAGGGGACTAGCGGGAGATTGGTCCTACGAGCAGTACGTC.

This clonotype appeared a few times. The J gene is TRBJ1-3, the V gene TRBV6-5; D is ambiguous. Germline V gene sequence: CDR1 MNHEY, CDR2 SVGAGI. The CDR3 loop spans 13 amino acids. V dropped 10 bases and J dropped 3 bases, with 13 bases sitting between them. CDR3 bases: TGTGCCACCCAGGACTCGCTTGGAAACACCATATATTTT. Translating it yields CATQDSLGNTIYF.